This note documents a single T cell receptor (beta chain) sequence. Its target antigen remains unknown. Base qualities are not at hand, and no much larger clone is one base apart. This entry belongs to a study of blood T cell repertoires in COVID-19 (dated by TCRdb to the early 2020s). A note on the overall study: The collaborator samples originated in the United States, Italy and Spain and spanned the acute and convalescent phases of COVID-19. The prospective study material was composed of cDNA or gDNA derived from T cells, B-cell-depleted T cells, or PBMCs. The dataset comprised deeply sampled blood TCRbeta repertoires from subjects exposed to, actively infected with, or recovered from COVID-19. The repertoires were made available in a free public database intended to serve as a resource for research on the immune response to SARS-CoV-2. Samples came from the ongoing ImmuneRACE study (first 160 participants) plus 1,254 subjects from 6 global collaborators. Nearly every sample came with metadata listing a de-identified subject ID, COVID-19 status, age in years and sex. Where HLA class I and class II types were available, the types were taken from metadata supplied by the sample provider, not from assay-based typing. The investigation overall reported the following: Clinical and demographic metadata were provided uncurated, with the amount varying by source and participant.

Each collaborating institution followed its own protocols to collect whole blood in K2EDTA tubes. For TCRbeta analysis, collaborators shipped samples in one of three forms: frozen whole blood, isolated PBMCs, or DNA extracted from either of those sample types. The germline V and J ends show losses of 5 bases and 10 bases respectively, and no gene match explains 13 bases of the junction. The CDR1 and CDR2 encoded by the germline V gene are MDHEN and SYDVKM. The CDR3 contains 15 residues, cysteine and phenylalanine counted. Only CDR3 DNA is held: 45 bases, read in frame from base 1. The immunoSEQ Assay, a bias-controlled multiplex PCR, was used to amplify TCRbeta CDR3 regions from genomic DNA. The study's own analysis went as follows. The number of nucleated cells in each sample was estimated from the amplification of reference gene primers within the assay. To quantify the absolute abundance of each unique TCRbeta CDR3 rearrangement, sequence reads were collapsed and filtered. For each sample, productive Simpson clonality was calculated as the square root of Simpson's diversity index across productive rearrangements. TCRdb obtained this table from immuneACCESS and retained in-frame rearrangements with V and J assigned. These tables miss some clones; where compared with another copy, unresolved V genes account for less than half of the shortfall, and the remainder is unexplained. V, J and clone size were drawn from that table, and D and trimming were deduced from the DNA. The sample table lists a few hundred thousand clones, roughly 84% of them with a count of one. The ten largest clones take up 9.5% to 10% of the sample.

The clonotype originates from a man aged 50 to 59 with active or convalescent COVID-19. This receptor chain uses TRBV28 and TRBJ2-1; 8 bases in between match TRBD2. The sample was peripheral blood. The CDR3 protein is CASSLAGEVMGEQFF. DNA sequence: TGTGCCAGCAGTCTAGCGGGTGAGGTTATGGGGGAGCAGTTCTTC. With the portions outside the CDR3 filled from the reference TRBV28 and TRBJ2-1 genes, the complete variable region becomes DVKVTQSSRYLVKRTGEKVFLECVQDMDHENMFWYRQDPGLGLRLIYFSYDVKMKEKGDIPEGYSVSREKKERFSLILESASTNQTSMYLCASSLAGEVMGEQFFGPGTRLTVL.